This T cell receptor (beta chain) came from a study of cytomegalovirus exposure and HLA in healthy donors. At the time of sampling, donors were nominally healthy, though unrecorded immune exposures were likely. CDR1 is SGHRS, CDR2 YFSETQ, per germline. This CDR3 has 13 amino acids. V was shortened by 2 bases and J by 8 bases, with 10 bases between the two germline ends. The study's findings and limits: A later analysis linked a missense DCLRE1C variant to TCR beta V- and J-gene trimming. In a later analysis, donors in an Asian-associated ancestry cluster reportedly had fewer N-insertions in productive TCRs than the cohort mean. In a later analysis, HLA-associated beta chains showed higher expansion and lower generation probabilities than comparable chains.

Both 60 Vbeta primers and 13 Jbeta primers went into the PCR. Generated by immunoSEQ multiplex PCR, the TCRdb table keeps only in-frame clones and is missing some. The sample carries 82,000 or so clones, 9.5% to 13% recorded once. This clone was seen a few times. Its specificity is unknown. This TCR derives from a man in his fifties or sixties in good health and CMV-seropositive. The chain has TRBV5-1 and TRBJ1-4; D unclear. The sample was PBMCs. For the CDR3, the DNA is TGCGCCAGCAGCTTAAGAATCCAGGAAAAACTGTTTTTT. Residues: CASSLRIQEKLFF.